This is a list of T cell receptor beta chains from one sample in a study of blood T cell repertoires in COVID-19. Only in-frame clones appear in the TCRdb table, and some are missing; sequencing was by immunoSEQ multiplex PCR. The sample holds approximately 330,000 clones, around 91% seen once. The sample comprised peripheral blood. The receptors come from a woman aged 40 to 55 with COVID-19, enrolled during active disease. The CDR3 runs from the conserved cysteine through the conserved F or W.

v_call cdr3_aa
TRBV28 CASSPPRTSGGYNEQFF
TRBV5-1 CASSGQGSSYEQYF
TRBV11-2 CASSLATLSSYNEQFF
TRBV5-1 CASSLANYNEQFF
TRBV5-4 CASSLTSGYYNEQFF
TRBV5-6 CASSSSGGGNQPQHF
TRBV6-5 CASSKIGTSKETQYF
TRBV18 CASSPQGDRQPQHF
TRBV15 CATSRYQGGTEAFF
TRBV5-1 CASSLAGLAGGHTDTQYF
TRBV9 CASRGGDEQFF
TRBV24-1 CATSDGQGSNEQFF
TRBV7-9 CASSLRDRGPNTEAFF
TRBV6-5 CASSYSATTNEKLFF
TRBV19 CASSRGGSSSYEQYF
TRBV9 CASSVRGRPNTGELFF
TRBV7-9 CASSLLQGSYGYTF
TRBV5-1 CASSLAGYHNEQFF
TRBV29-1 CSVGSGRSGYEQYF
TRBV7-2 CASSLDSSHSNQPQHF
TRBV21-1 CASSTSGGAGNEQFF
TRBV4-3 CASSQVIGLADYEQYF
TRBV13 CASSLVVGSGGAFF
TRBV6-5 CASSSLYEQYF
TRBV27 CASSPDRLGVATNEKLFF
TRBV27 CASSLRTAHEAFF
TRBV5-5 CASSSGLAGTNTGELFF